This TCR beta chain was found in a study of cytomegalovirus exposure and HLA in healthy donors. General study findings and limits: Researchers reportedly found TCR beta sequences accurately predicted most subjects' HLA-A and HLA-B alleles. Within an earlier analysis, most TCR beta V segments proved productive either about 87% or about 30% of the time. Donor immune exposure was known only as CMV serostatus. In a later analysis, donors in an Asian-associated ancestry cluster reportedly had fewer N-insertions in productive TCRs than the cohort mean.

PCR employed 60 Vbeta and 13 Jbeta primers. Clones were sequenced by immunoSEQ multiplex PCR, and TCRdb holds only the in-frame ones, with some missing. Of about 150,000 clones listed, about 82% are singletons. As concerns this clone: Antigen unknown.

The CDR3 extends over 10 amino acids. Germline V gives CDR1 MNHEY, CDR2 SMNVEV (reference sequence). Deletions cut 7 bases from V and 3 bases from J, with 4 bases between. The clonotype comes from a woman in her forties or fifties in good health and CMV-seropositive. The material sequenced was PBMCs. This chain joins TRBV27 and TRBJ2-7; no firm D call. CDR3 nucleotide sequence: TGTGCCAGCACCCTCTACGAGCAGTACTTC. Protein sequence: CASTLYEQYF.